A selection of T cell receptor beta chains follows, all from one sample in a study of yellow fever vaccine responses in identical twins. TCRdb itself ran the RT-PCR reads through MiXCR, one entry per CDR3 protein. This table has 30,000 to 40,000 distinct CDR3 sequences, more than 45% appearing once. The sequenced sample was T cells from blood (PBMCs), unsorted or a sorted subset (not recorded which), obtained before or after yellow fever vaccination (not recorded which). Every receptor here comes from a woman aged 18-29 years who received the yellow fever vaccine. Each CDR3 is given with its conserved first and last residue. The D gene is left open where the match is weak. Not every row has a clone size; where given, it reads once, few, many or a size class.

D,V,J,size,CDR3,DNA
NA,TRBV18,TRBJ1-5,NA,CASSPDGNQPQHF,TGTGCCAGCTCACCCGACGGAAATCAGCCCCAGCATTTT
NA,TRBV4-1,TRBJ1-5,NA,CASSPSPGVSNQPQHF,TGCGCCAGCAGCCCCTCGCCAGGGGTCAGCAATCAGCCCCAGCATTTT
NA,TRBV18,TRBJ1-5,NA,CASSYKEQSFQHF,TGTGCCAGCTCTTACAAGGAGCAATCGTTCCAGCATTTT
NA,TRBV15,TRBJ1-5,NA,CATSNYPGASNQPQHF,TGTGCCACCAGCAACTACCCAGGTGCGAGCAATCAGCCCCAGCATTTT
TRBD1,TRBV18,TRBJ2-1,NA,CASSPGQGMNEQFF,TGTGCCAGCTCACCGGGACAGGGAATGAATGAGCAGTTCTTC
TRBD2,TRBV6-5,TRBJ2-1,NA,CASSFHWGGLNEQFF,TGTGCCAGCAGTTTTCACTGGGGGGGGTTGAATGAGCAGTTCTTC
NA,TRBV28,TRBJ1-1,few,CASSLIGPTEAFF,TGTGCCAGCAGTTTAATCGGCCCCACTGAAGCTTTCTTT
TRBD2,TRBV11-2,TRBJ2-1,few,CASSLGRALAALTTGGEQFF,TGTGCCAGCAGCTTAGGGAGAGCTCTAGCGGCGTTAACTACCGGGGGTGAGCAGTTCTTC
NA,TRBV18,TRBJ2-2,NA,CASSPPTSGELFF,TGTGCCAGCTCACCACCGACGTCCGGGGAGCTGTTTTTT
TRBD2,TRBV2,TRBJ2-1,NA,CASSDSSGIGEQFF,TGTGCCAGCAGTGATTCTAGCGGAATAGGTGAGCAGTTCTTC
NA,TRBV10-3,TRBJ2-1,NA,CAISAASYNEQFF,TGTGCCATCAGCGCCGCCTCCTACAATGAGCAGTTCTTC
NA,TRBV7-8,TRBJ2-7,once,CASSTTLYEQYF,TGTGCCAGCAGCACGACCCTCTACGAGCAGTACTTC
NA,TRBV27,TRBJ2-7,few,CASSLGFLYEQYF,TGTGCCAGCAGTTTAGGTTTTCTCTACGAGCAGTACTTC
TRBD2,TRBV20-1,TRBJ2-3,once,CSAPTRGGTDTQYF,TGCAGTGCGCCGACCCGGGGAGGGACAGATACGCAGTATTTT
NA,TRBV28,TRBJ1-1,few,CASLKDGITEAFF,TGTGCCAGCCTAAAGGATGGGATTACTGAAGCTTTCTTT
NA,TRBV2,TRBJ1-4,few,CASTERRINEKLFF,TGTGCCAGCACTGAAAGGCGCATTAATGAAAAACTGTTTTTT
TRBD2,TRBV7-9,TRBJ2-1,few,CASSPTSGRGGRDNEQFF,TGTGCCAGCAGCCCGACTAGCGGGAGGGGGGGCAGGGACAATGAGCAGTTCTTC
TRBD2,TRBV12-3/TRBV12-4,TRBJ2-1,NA,CASSFPLSSGRANEQFF,TGTGCCAGCAGTTTCCCCCTCTCTAGCGGGAGGGCCAATGAGCAGTTCTTC
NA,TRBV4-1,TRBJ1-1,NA,CASSQEGGRQGTEAFF,TGCGCCAGCAGCCAAGAGGGGGGTCGTCAGGGCACTGAAGCTTTCTTT
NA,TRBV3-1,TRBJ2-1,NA,CASSPIGTSNEQFF,TGTGCCAGCAGCCCGATAGGGACCAGCAATGAGCAGTTCTTC
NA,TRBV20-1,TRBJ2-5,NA,CSAIRESKTQYF,TGCAGTGCTATACGGGAGTCTAAGACCCAGTACTTC
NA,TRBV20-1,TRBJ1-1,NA,CRAMGHDQLNTEAFF,TGCAGAGCCATGGGCCACGATCAATTGAACACTGAAGCTTTCTTT
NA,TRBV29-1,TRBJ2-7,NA,CSVVVPVYEQYF,TGCAGCGTTGTAGTCCCGGTGTACGAGCAGTACTTC
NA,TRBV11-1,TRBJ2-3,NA,CASSFFSGSTDTQYF,TGTGCCAGCAGCTTCTTTTCCGGGAGCACAGATACGCAGTATTTT
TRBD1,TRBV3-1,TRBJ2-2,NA,CASSQDGTGTGELFF,TGTGCCAGCAGCCAAGATGGGACAGGGACCGGGGAGCTGTTTTTT
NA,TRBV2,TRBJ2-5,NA,CASSEAGLETQYF,TGTGCCAGCAGTGAAGCAGGGCTAGAGACCCAGTACTTC
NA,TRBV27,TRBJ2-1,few,CASSLSSENEQFF,TGTGCCAGCAGTTTATCGAGTGAAAATGAGCAGTTCTTC
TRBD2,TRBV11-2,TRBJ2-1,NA,CASSPAGGRARNEQFF,TGTGCCAGCAGCCCCGCCGGTGGGAGGGCCCGGAATGAGCAGTTCTTC
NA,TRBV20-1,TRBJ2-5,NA,CSARRETQYF,TGCAGTGCTCGAAGGGAGACCCAGTACTTC
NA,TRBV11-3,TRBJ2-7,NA,CASSNRVYEQYF,TGTGCCAGCAGCAATAGGGTCTACGAGCAGTACTTC
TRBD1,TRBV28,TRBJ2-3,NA,CASSPATGHTDTQYF,TGTGCCAGCAGTCCGGCGACAGGGCACACAGATACGCAGTATTTT
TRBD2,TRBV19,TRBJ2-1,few,CASTGLAGKNEQFF,TGTGCCAGTACCGGACTAGCGGGAAAGAATGAGCAGTTCTTC
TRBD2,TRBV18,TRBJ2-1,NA,CASSPILAGGEEQFF,TGTGCCAGCTCACCAATACTAGCGGGAGGTGAGGAGCAGTTCTTC
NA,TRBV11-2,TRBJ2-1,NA,CASSENLNEQFF,TGTGCCAGCAGCGAAAACCTTAATGAGCAGTTCTTC
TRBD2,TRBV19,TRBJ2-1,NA,CASSETGGSGNEQFF,TGTGCCAGTAGTGAAACGGGGGGGTCGGGGAATGAGCAGTTCTTC
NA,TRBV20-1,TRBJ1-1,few,CSAREEKRTFDF,TGCAGTGCTAGAGAAGAAAAGAGGACTTTTGATTTT
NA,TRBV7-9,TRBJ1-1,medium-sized,CASSLLTEAFF,TGTGCCAGCAGCCTTCTCACTGAAGCTTTCTTT
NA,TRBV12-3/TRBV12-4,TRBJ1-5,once,CASSPQGGGNQPQHF,TGTGCCAGCAGTCCACAGGGTGGTGGTAATCAGCCCCAGCATTTT
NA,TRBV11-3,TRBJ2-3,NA,CASSLGQGEHTDTQYF,TGTGCCAGCAGCTTAGGGCAGGGAGAGCACACAGATACGCAGTATTTT
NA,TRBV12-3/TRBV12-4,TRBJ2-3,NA,CASRTGTALGTQYF,TGTGCCAGCAGGACCGGGACCGCCTTGGGTACGCAGTATTTT
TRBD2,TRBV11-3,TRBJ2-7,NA,CASSLSGLANEQYF,TGTGCCAGCAGCTTATCGGGACTAGCGAACGAGCAGTACTTC
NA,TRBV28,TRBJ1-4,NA,CASRLPLFNEKLFF,TGTGCCAGCAGACTCCCTCTTTTTAATGAAAAACTGTTTTTT
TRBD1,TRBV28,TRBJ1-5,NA,CASSFGGTDNQPQHF,TGTGCCAGCAGTTTCGGGGGGACAGACAATCAGCCCCAGCATTTT
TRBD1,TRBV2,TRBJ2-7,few,CASRELGTGLSYEQYF,TGTGCCAGCAGAGAACTCGGGACAGGGCTGTCCTACGAGCAGTACTTC
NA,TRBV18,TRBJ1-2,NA,CASSPWETETLYGYTF,TGTGCCAGCTCACCCTGGGAGACGGAAACTCTCTATGGCTACACCTTC
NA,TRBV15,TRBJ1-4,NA,CATSRDPRGGLNEKLFF,TGTGCCACCAGCAGAGATCCGAGGGGCGGTCTGAATGAAAAACTGTTTTTT
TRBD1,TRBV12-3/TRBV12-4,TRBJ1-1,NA,CASSFRTGAVTEAFF,TGTGCCAGCAGTTTCCGGACAGGGGCCGTGACTGAAGCTTTCTTT
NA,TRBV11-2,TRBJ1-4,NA,CASSFRATNEKLFF,TGTGCCAGCAGCTTCCGGGCCACTAATGAAAAACTGTTTTTT